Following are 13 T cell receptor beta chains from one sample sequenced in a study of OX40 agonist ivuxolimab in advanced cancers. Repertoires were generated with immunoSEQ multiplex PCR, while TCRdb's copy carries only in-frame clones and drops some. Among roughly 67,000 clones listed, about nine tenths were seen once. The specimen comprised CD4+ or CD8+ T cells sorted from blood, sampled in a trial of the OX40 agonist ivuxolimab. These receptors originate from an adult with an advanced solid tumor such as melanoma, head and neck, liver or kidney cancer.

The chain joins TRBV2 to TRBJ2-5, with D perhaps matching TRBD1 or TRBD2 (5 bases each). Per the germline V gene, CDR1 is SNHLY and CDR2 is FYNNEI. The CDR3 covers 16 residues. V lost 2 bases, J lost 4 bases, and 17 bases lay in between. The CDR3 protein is CASSEYWSGSRETQYF. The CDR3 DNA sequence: TGTGCCAGCAGTGAATATTGGTCAGGGAGTCGAGAGACCCAGTACTTC.

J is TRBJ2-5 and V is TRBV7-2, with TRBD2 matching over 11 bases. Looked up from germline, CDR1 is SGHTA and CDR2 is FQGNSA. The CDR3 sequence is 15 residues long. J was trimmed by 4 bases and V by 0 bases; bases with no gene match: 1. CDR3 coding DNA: TGTGCCAGCAGCTTAGCTAGCGGGGGGGTAGAGACCCAGTACTTC. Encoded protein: CASSLASGGVETQYF.

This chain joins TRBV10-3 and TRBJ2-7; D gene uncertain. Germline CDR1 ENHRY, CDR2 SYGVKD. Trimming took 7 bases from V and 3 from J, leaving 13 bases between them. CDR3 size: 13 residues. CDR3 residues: CAITVSALYEQYF. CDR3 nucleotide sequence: TGTGCCATCACGGTCTCGGCCCTCTACGAGCAGTACTTC.

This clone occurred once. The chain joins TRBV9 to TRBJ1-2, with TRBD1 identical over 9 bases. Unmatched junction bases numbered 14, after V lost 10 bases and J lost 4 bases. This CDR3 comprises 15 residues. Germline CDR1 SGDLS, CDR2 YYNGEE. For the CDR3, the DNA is TGTGCCCTCAGGGAAACAGGGGGCGCAAGCTATGGCTACACCTTC. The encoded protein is CALRETGGASYGYTF.

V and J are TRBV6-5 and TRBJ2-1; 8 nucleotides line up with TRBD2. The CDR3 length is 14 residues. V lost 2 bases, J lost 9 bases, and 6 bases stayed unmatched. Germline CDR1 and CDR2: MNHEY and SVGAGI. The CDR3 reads CASSYEREGGEQFF. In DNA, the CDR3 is TGTGCCAGCAGTTACGAACGGGAGGGGGGTGAGCAGTTCTTC.

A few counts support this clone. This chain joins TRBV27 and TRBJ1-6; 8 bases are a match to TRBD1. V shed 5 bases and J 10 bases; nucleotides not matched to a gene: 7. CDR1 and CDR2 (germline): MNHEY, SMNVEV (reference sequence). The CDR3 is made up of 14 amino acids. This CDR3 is CASSVGQGRSPLHF. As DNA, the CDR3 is TGTGCCAGCAGTGTAGGACAGGGTCGCTCACCCCTCCACTTT.

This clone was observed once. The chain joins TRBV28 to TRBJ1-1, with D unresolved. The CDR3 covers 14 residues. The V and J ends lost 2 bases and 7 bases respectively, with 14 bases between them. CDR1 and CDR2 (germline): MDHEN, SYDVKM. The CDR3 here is CASSLTAPAREAFF. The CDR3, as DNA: TGTGCCAGCAGTTTAACAGCCCCCGCTCGTGAAGCTTTCTTT. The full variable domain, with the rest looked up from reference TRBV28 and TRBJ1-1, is DVKVTQSSRYLVKRTGEKVFLECVQDMDHENMFWYRQDPGLGLRLIYFSYDVKMKEKGDIPEGYSVSREKKERFSLILESASTNQTSMYLCASSLTAPAREAFFGQGTRLTVV.

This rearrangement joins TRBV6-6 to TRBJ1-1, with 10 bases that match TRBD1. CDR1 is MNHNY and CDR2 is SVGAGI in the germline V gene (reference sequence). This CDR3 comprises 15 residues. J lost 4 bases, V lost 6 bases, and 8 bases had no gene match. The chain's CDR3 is CASSRGTGVATEAFF. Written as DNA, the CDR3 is TGTGCCAGCAGCCGCGGGACAGGGGTCGCCACTGAAGCTTTCTTT.

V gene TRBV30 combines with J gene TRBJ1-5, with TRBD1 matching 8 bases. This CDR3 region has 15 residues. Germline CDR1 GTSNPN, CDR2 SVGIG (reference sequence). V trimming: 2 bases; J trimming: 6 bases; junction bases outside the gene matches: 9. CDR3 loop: CAWSSGSGGPQPQHF. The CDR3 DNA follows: TGTGCCTGGAGTAGCGGGTCAGGGGGCCCTCAGCCCCAGCATTTT.

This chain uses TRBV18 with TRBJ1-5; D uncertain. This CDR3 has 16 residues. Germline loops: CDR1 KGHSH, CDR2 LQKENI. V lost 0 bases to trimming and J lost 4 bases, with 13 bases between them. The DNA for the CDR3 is TGTGCCAGCTCACCACCAAATCGGCCGGATAATCAGCCCCAGCATTTT. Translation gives CASSPPNRPDNQPQHF.

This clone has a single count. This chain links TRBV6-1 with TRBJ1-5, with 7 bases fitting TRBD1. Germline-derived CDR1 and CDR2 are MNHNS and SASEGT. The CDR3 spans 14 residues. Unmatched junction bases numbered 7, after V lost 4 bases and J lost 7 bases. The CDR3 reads CASSGDRVGQPQHF. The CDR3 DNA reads TGTGCCAGCAGTGGCGACAGGGTGGGACAGCCCCAGCATTTT.

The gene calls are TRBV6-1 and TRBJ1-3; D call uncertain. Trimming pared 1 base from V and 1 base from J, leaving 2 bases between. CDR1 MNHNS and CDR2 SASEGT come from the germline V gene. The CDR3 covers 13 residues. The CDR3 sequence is CASSEVSGNTIYF. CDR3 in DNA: TGTGCCAGCAGTGAAGTTTCTGGAAACACCATATATTTT.

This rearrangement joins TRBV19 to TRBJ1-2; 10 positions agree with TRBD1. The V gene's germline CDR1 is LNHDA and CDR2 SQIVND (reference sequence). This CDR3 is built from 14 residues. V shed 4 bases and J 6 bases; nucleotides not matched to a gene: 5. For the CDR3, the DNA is TGTGCCAGTAGTACGGGACAGGGGAGGGATGGCTACACCTTC. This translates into CASSTGQGRDGYTF. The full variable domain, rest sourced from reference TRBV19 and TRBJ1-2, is DGGITQSPKYLFRKEGQNVTLSCEQNLNHDAMYWYRQDPGQGLRLIYYSQIVNDFQKGDIAEGYSVSREKKESFPLTVTSAQKNPTAFYLCASSTGQGRDGYTFGSGTRLTVV.